The T cell receptor beta chain under discussion was sequenced for a study of vaccination and CD4 T cells after COVID-19. Study details: Two of the convalescents were Hispanic, and the group consisted of six males and four females. Post-vaccination specimens were collected at a median of approximately 74 days following dose two (range 14 to 241).

Oncomine TCR Beta short-read sequencing was applied to DNA from cultured CD4+ T cells. Cultures of CD4+ T cells served as the source for extracting genomic DNA. TCRdb called the PCR reads again in MiXCR, with one record for every CDR3 protein. The sample shows about 12,000 distinct CDR3 sequences, around three fifths of them seen only once. With respect to this clonotype: Its antigen remains unknown.

Looked up from germline, CDR1 is LGHNA and CDR2 is YNFKEQ. This CDR3 is built from 14 residues. V trimming: 0 bases; J trimming: 4 bases; junction bases outside the gene matches: 1. Stated treatment: roughly 10-day PBMC culture with coronavirus spike peptide pools or control peptides (ViraFEST assay). Cells were cultured for 9 to 10 days, and then CD4+ T cells were isolated by negative selection. The source material was CD4+ T cells from blood, cultured in vitro. The chain joins TRBV4-2 to TRBJ1-2, with 8 bases that match TRBD1. The origin of this receptor is a human donor who had recovered from COVID-19. The chain's CDR3 is CASSQEDRVYGYTF. The CDR3 DNA reads TGTGCCAGCAGCCAAGAGGACAGGGTCTATGGCTACACCTTC.